This is a list of T cell receptor beta chains from one sample in a study of cytomegalovirus exposure and HLA in healthy donors. Profiled with immunoSEQ multiplex PCR; TCRdb holds only in-frame clones, not every one. Counted here are around 92,000 clones, around 76% occurring once; the ten biggest clones make up roughly 8%. Sequencing was performed on PBMCs. Receptor source: a human donor in good health. The CDR3 runs from the conserved cysteine through the conserved F or W.

CASSPSDRGSQPQHF | TRBJ1-5 | TRBV7-9
CASSTSPGLANEKLFF | TRBJ1-4 | TRBV7-9
CSVRTSVAETQYF | TRBJ2-5 | TRBV29-1
CASSPRRGSDYNYGYTF | TRBJ1-2 | TRBV5-1
CASSLSLGGQETQYF | TRBJ2-5 | TRBV5-4
CAISELEDSWYTGELFF | TRBJ2-2 | TRBV10-3
CASSPLGLGDTVLNTEAFF | TRBJ1-1 | TRBV18
CATRGGGTEAFF | TRBJ1-1 | TRBV6-6
CASSDPAERGVVGEQFF | TRBJ2-1 | TRBV25-1
CASSDQGETQYF | TRBJ2-5 | TRBV18
CASSWLLGSGNEQFF | TRBJ2-1 | TRBV5-6
CASSVGPQQGIAFF | TRBJ1-1 | TRBV9
CATSIRTGGESEAFF | TRBJ1-1 | TRBV15
CASSLFAGLSSYEQYF | TRBJ2-7 | TRBV27
CASSLLGEDTEAFF | TRBJ1-1 | TRBV11-2
CASKKDRGGGEQYF | TRBJ2-7 | TRBV6-5
CASSYGQGLYGYTF | TRBJ1-2 | TRBV27
CASSSIGTEYGYTF | TRBJ1-2 | TRBV6-6
CASSVREGVGDGYTF | TRBJ1-2 | TRBV9
CASSPQGQGQGGGLFF | TRBJ1-4 | TRBV18
CASSQERFMQGNYEQYF | TRBJ2-7 | TRBV4-1
CSVISAGRTDTQYF | TRBJ2-3 | TRBV29-1
CASSPPPSGRALRSSYNEQFF | TRBJ2-1 | TRBV18
CASSGKTSGSYEQYF | TRBJ2-7 | TRBV5-1
CASSRGLAGLEQYF | TRBJ2-7 | TRBV19
CASSQASGGASEKLFF | TRBJ1-4 | TRBV4-3
CASAQGNSPLHF | TRBJ1-6 | TRBV6-5
CASSTRGQRYGYTF | TRBJ1-2 | TRBV5-6
CASSFKTALNTEAFF | TRBJ1-1 | TRBV5-4
CASSVNRPSYEQYF | TRBJ2-7 | TRBV2
CASSLERRGRVTEAFF | TRBJ1-1 | TRBV11-2